This TCR beta chain was sequenced for a study of Ad26.COV2.S vaccination and SARS-CoV-2 variants. Worth noting for this clone: What it binds is unknown.

The method was immunoSEQ multiplex PCR; TCRdb's version includes in-frame clones alone and lacks a portion of them. The sample yields hundreds of thousands of clones, about 90% seen once. Study results and caveats: Those who received the vaccine showed greater spike-specific TCR breadth than those given placebo.

Germline V gene data show CDR1 as SGDLS and CDR2 as YYNGEE. This CDR3 has 17 amino acids. V lost 0 bases and J 2 bases, leaving 18 bases between the germline ends. The chain couples TRBV9 to TRBJ2-7; a weak D match, TRBD1 (6 bases). The sequences come from peripheral blood, collected after recovery from COVID-19. The receptor was derived from a human donor who had recovered from COVID-19. CDR3 in amino acids: CASSVEGVGTQTYEQYF. Here the CDR3 DNA reads TGTGCCAGCAGCGTAGAAGGAGTGGGGACACAGACCTACGAGCAGTACTTC. Variable domain in full (rest from reference TRBV9 and TRBJ2-7): DSGVTQTPKHLITATGQRVTLRCSPRSGDLSVYWYQQSLDQGLQFLIQYYNGEERAKGNILERFSAQQFPDLHSELNLSSLELGDSALYFCASSVEGVGTQTYEQYFGPGTRLTVT.